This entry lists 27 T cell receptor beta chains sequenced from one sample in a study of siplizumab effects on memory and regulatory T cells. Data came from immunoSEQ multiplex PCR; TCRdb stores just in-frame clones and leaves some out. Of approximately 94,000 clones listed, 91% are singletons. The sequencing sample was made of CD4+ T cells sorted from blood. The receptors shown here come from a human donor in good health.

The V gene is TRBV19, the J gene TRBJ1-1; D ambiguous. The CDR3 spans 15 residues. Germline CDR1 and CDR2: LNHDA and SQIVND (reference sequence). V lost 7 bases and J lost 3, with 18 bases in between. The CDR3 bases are TGTGCCAGTATGTCGGGCGCCGGCTGGTACACTGAAGCTTTCTTT. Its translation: CASMSGAGWYTEAFF. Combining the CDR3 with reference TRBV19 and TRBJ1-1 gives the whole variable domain DGGITQSPKYLFRKEGQNVTLSCEQNLNHDAMYWYRQDPGQGLRLIYYSQIVNDFQKGDIAEGYSVSREKKESFPLTVTSAQKNPTAFYLCASMSGAGWYTEAFFGQGTRLTVV.

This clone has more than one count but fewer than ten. CDR3: CASSPNNRITSPLHF. The CDR3 nucleotides are TGTGCCAGCAGTCCCAACAACCGGATTACATCACCCCTCCACTTT. The chain uses TRBV27 and TRBJ1-6, with D hard to call. Trimming left V 5 bases short and J 10 bases short, with 18 bases between. The CDR3 has 15 residues. Looked up from germline, CDR1 is MNHEY and CDR2 is SMNVEV (reference sequence).

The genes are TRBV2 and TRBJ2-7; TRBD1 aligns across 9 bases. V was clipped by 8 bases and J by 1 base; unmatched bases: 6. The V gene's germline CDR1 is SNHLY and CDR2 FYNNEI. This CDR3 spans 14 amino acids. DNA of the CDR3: TGTGCCAGCTCACAGGGGGCCCTTTCCTACGAGCAGTACTTC. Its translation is CASSQGALSYEQYF.

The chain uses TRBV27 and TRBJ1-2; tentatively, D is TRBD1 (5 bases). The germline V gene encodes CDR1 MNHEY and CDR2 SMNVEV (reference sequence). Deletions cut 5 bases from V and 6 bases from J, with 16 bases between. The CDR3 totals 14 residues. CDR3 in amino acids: CASSTRRWGNGYTF. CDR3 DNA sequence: TGTGCCAGCAGTACCCGACGGTGGGGGAATGGCTACACCTTC.

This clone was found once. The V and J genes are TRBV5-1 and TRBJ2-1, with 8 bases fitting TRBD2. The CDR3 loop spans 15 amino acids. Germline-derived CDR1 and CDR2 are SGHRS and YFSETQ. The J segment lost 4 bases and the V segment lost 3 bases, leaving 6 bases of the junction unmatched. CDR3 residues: CASSWGGGPYNEQFF. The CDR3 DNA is TGCGCCAGCAGCTGGGGCGGGGGGCCTTACAATGAGCAGTTCTTC.

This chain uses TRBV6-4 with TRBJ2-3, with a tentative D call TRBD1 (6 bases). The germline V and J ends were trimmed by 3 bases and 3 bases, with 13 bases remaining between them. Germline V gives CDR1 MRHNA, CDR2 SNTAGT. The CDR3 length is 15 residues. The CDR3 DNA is TGTGCCAGCAGTGAGCTACAGGGACCAACAGATACGCAGTATTTT. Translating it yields CASSELQGPTDTQYF.

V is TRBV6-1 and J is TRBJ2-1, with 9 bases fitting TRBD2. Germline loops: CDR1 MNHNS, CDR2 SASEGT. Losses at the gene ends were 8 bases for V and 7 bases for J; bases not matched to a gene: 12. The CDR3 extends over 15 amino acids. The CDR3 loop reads CASEGAGGGRNEQFF. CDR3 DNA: TGTGCCAGCGAAGGAGCGGGGGGCGGTCGGAATGAGCAGTTCTTC.

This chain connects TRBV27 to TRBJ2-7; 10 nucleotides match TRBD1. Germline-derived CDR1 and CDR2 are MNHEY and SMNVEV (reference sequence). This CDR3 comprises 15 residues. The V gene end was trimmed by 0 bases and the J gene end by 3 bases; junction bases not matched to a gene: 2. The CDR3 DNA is TGTGCCAGCAGTTTATCTGGACAGGGGGTCTACGAGCAGTACTTC. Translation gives CASSLSGQGVYEQYF.

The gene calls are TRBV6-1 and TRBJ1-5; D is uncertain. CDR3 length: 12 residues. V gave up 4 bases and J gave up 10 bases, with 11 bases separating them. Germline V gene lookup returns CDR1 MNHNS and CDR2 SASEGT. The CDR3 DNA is TGTGCCAGCAGTGCGAACGCGTACCCCCAGCATTTT. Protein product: CASSANAYPQHF.

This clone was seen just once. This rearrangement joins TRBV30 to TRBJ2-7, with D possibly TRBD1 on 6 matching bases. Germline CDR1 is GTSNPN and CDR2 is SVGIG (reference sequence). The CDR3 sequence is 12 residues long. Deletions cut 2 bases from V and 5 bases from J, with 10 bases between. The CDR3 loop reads CAWSLQGHEQYF. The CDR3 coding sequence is TGTGCCTGGAGTCTACAGGGCCACGAGCAGTACTTC. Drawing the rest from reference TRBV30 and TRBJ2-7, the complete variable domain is SQTIHQWPATLVQPVGSPLSLECTVEGTSNPNLYWYRQAAGRGLQLLFYSVGIGQISSEVPQNLSASRPQDRQFILSSKKLLLSDSGFYLCAWSLQGHEQYFGPGTRLTVT.

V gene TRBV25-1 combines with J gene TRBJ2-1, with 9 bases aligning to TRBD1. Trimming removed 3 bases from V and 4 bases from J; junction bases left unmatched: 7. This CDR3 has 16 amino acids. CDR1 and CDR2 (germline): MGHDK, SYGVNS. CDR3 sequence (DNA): TGTGCCAGCAGTGACGACAGGGGGTTCCCTTACAATGAGCAGTTCTTC. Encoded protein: CASSDDRGFPYNEQFF.

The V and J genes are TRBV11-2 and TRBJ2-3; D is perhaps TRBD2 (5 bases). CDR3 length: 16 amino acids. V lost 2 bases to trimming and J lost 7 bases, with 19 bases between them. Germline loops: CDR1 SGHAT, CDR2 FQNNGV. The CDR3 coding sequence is TGTGCCAGCAGCTTATTCGCGGGCGGCGAGGGAAATACGCAGTATTTT. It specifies CASSLFAGGEGNTQYF.

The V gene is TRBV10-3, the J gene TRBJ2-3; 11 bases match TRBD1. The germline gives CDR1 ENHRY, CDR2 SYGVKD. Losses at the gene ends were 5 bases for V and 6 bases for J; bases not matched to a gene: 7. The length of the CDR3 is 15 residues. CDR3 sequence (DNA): TGTGCCATCAGTCCAGGACAGGGGGCTATGGATACGCAGTATTTT. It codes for CAISPGQGAMDTQYF.

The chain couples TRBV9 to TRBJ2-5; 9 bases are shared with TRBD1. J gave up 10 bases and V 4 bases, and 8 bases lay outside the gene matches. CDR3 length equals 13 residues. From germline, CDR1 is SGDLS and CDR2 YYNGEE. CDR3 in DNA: TGTGCCAGCAGCCCCGGCGGACAGGGGTTCCAGTACTTC. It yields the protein CASSPGGQGFQYF.

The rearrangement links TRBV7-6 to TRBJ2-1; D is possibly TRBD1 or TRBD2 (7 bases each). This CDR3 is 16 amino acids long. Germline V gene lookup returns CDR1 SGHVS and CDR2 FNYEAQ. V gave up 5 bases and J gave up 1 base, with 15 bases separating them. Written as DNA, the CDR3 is TGTGCCAGCAGCCCCAGGGGGGGGGTATCCTACAATGAGCAGTTCTTC. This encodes CASSPRGGVSYNEQFF.

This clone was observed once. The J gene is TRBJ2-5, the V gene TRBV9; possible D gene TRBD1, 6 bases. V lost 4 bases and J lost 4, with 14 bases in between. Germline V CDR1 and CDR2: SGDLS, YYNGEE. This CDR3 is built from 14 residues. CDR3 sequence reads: CASSTSGDTETQYF. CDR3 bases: TGTGCCAGCAGCACCTCCGGGGACACAGAGACCCAGTACTTC.

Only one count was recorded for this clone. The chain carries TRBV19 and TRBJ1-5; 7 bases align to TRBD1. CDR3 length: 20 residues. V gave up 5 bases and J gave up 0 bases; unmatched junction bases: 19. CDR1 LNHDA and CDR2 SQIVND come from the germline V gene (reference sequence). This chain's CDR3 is CASSSGGIRGLTFSNQPQHF. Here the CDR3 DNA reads TGTGCCAGTAGTTCAGGGGGGATAAGGGGCCTGACCTTTAGCAATCAGCCCCAGCATTTT.

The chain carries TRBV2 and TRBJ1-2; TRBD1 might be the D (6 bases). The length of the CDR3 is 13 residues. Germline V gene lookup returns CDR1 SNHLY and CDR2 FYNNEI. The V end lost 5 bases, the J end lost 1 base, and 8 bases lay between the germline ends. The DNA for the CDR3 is TGTGCCAGCAGTCCGGACAGTAACTATGGCTACACCTTC. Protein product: CASSPDSNYGYTF. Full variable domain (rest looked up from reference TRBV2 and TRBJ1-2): EPEVTQTPSHQVTQMGQEVILRCVPISNHLYFYWYRQILGQKVEFLVSFYNNEISEKSEIFDDQFSVERPDGSNFTLKIRSTKLEDSAMYFCASSPDSNYGYTFGSGTRLTVV.

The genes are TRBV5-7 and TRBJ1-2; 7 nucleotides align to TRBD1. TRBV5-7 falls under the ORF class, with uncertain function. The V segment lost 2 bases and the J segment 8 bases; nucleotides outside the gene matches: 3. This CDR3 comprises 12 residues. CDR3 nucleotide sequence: TGTGCCAGCAGCTTAACAGGGGAGGGCTACACCTTC. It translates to CASSLTGEGYTF.

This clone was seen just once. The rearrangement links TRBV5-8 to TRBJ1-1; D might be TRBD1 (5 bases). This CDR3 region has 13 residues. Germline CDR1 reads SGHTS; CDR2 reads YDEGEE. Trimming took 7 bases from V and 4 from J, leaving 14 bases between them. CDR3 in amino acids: CASRFGRGTEAFF. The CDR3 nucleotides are TGTGCCAGCCGATTCGGGAGGGGCACTGAAGCTTTCTTT.

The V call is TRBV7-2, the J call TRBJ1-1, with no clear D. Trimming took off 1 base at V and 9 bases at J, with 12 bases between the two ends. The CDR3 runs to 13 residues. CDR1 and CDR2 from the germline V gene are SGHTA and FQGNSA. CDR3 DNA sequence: TGTGCCAGCAGCTTAGGTGGATCGGCCAAAGCTTTCTTT. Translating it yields CASSLGGSAKAFF.

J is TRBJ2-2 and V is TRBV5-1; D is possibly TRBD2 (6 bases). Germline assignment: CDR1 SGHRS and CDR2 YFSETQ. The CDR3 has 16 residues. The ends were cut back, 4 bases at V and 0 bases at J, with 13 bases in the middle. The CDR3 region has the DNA TGCGCCAGCAGCGGAACCGGGACTGCGAACACCGGGGAGCTGTTTTTT. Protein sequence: CASSGTGTANTGELFF.

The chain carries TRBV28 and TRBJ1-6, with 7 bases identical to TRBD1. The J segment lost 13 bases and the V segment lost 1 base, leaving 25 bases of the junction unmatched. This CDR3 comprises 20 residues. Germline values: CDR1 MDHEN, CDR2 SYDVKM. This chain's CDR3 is CASSLFPGGRIQGPEGPLHF. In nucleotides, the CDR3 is TGTGCCAGCAGTTTATTTCCCGGGGGGAGAATACAGGGGCCGGAGGGTCCCCTCCACTTT.

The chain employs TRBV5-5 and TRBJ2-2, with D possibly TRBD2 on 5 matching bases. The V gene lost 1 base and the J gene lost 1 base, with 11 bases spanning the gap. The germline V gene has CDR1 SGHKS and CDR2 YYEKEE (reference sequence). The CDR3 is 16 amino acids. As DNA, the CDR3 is TGTGCCAGCAGCTTGATCGGGGTTGGGAACACCGGGGAGCTGTTTTTT. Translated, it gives CASSLIGVGNTGELFF.

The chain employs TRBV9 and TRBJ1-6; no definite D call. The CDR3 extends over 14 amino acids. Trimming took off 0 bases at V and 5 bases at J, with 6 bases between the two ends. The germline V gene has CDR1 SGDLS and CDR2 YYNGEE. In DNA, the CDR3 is TGTGCCAGCAGCGTAGGACAAGATAATTCACCCCTCCACTTT. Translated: CASSVGQDNSPLHF.

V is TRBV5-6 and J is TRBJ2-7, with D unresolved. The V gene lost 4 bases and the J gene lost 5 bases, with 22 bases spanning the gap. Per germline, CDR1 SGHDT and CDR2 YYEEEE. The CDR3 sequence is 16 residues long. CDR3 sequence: CASSPWAPFVLDEQYF. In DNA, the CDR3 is TGTGCCAGCAGCCCCTGGGCTCCCTTCGTGTTAGACGAGCAGTACTTC.

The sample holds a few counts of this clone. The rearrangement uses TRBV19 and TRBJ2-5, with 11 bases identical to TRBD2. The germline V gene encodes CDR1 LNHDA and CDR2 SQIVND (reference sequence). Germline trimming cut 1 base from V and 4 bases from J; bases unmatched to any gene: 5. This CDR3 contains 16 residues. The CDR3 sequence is CASSIVPSGGRETQYF. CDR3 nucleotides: TGTGCCAGTAGTATAGTTCCTAGCGGGGGGAGAGAGACCCAGTACTTC. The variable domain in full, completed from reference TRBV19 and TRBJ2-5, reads DGGITQSPKYLFRKEGQNVTLSCEQNLNHDAMYWYRQDPGQGLRLIYYSQIVNDFQKGDIAEGYSVSREKKESFPLTVTSAQKNPTAFYLCASSIVPSGGRETQYFGPGTRLLVL.